This TCR beta chain emerged from a study of blood T cells in healthy people across ages. Study findings and constraints: Researchers said unsorted PBMCs prevented a conclusive naive versus antigen-experienced comparison. Whereas aged donors had fewer naive CD4+ cells, long-lived donors had more of them and higher diversity.

A remark on this clonotype: Its antigen is not known.

Trimming left V 1 base short and J 9 bases short, with 17 bases between. Germline lookup yields CDR1 SGHRS and CDR2 YFSETQ. The CDR3 is 15 residues long. Sample-barcoded 5' priming and a J-beta primer mix drove a second PCR of roughly 7 to 11 cycles. Each of the cDNA molecules was tagged by a template-switch adaptor with 12 random nucleotides. Samples each returned at least 2.5 million CDR3-containing paired-end reads. TCRdb fed the 5' RACE reads into MiXCR, producing one record per CDR3 protein. The data hold 600,000 or so distinct CDR3 sequences, with about 28% observed a single time. Sequenced material: blood. This chain connects TRBV5-1 to TRBJ2-1; D uncertain. This TCR derives from a woman older than 75 in good health. The CDR3 DNA is TGCGCCAGCAGCTTGTCCGAGAGTCTCACCACTGAGCAGTTCTTC. It yields the protein CASSLSESLTTEQFF. Full variable domain (rest looked up from reference TRBV5-1 and TRBJ2-1): KAGVTQTPRYLIKTRGQQVTLSCSPISGHRSVSWYQQTPGQGLQFLFEYFSETQRNKGNFPGRFSGRQFSNSRSEMNVSTLELGDSALYLCASSLSESLTTEQFFGPGTRLTVL.